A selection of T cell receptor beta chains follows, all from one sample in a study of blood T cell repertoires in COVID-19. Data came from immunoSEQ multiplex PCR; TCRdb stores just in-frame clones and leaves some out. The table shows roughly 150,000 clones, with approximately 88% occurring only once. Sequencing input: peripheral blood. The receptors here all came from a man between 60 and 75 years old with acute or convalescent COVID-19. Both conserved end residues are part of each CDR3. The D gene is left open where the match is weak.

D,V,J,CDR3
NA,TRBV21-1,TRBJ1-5,CASSLQPQHF
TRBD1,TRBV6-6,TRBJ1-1,CASSYRGDRVPEAFF
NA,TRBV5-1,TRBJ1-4,CASSPIAATEKLFF
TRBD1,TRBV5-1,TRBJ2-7,CASSLAGTGTYEQYF
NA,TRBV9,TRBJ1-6,CASSVSQFNSPLHF
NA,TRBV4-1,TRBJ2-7,CASSPSMTPTYEQYF
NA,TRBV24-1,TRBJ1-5,CATSDFGGAPQHF
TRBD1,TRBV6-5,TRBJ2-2,CASTTGGMNTGELFF
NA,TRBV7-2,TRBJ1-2,CASSLSGGSSGYTF
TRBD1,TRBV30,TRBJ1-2,CAGTGTGGGYTF
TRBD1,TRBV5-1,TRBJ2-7,CASSLARTGDYEQYF
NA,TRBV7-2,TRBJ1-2,CASSLVIISGGGYTF
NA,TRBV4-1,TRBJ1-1,CASRGGTEAFF
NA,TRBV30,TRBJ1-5,CAWSRAGMRMGNQPQHF
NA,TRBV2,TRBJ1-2,CASRWEGYTF
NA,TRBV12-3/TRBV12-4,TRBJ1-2,CASREDYGYTF
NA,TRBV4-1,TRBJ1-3,CASAGTSGNTIYF
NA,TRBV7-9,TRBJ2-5,CASSLIEEGETQYF
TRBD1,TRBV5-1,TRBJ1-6,CASRQLGQGDNSPLHF
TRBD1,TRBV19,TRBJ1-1,CASSRTGFTEAFF
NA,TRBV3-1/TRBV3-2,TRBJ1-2,CASSQDLSYTF
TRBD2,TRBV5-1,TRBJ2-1,CASRDWGGNDNEQFF
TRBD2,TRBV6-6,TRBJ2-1,CASSYGDSGGRNEQFF
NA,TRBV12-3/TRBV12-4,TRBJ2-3,CASSLSSTDTQYF
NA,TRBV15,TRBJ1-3,CATSSDPGIKRNTIYF
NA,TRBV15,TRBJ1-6,CATSRDPGRNSPLHF
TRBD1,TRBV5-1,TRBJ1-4,CASSLTGTGGEKLFF
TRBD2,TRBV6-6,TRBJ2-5,CASRAGTSWYRETQYF
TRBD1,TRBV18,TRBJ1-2,CASSPPGGVYGYTF
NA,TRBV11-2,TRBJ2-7,CASKSSAGASGQYF
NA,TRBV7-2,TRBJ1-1,CASSLARVNTEAFF
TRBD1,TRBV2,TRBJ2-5,CASKTGPSPETQYF
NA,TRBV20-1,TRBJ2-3,CSASAGGTDTQYF
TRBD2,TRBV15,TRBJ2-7,CATTTSGGPYEQYF
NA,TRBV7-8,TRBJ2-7,CASSFGGATYEQYF
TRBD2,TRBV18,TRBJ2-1,CASSPLIASGDSSYNEQFF
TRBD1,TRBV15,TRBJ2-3,CATSRRTGVTDTQYF
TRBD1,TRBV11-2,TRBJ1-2,CASSSQPGQLYGYTF
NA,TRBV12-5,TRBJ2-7,CASGSGDFPGEQYF
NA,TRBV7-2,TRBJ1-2,CASSLVPRTAGYTF
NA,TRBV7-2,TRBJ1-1,CASSLSGGQTEAFF
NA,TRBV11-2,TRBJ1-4,CASSTRRQEKLFF
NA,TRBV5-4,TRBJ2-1,CASSFLSGQGYNEQFF
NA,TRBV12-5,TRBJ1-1,CASGQGRNTEAFF
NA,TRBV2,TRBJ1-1,CASSREENTEAFF
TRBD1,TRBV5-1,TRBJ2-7,CASSFLTQGAYEQYF
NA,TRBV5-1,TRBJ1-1,CASSLGSGSHTEAFF
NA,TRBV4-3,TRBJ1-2,CASSQFRGTHYGYTF
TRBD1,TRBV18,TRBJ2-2,CASSRDRGLKNTGELFF
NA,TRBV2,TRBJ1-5,CASSLLDSSQPQHF
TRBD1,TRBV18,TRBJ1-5,CASSTDRTNQPQHF
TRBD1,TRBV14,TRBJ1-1,CASSPRQGVTEAFF
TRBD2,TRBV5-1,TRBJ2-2,CASSPAGATGELFF
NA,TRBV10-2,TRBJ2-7,CASSGVQTASYEQYF
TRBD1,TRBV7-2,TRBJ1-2,CASTPGQGSYGYTF
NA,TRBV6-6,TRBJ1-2,CASTEQGNGYTF
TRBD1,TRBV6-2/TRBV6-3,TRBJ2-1,CASSQFTGESYNEQFF